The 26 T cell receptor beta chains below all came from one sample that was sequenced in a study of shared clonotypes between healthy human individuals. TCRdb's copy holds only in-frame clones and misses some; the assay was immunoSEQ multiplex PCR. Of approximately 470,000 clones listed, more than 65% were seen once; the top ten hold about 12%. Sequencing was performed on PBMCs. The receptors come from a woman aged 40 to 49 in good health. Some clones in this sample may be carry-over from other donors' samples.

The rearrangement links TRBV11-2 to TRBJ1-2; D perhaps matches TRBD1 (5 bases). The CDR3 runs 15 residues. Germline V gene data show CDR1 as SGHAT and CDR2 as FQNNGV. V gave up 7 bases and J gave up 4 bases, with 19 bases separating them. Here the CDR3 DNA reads TGTGCCAGCATCTCGATGAGCGCAGGGCCCTATGGCTACACCTTC. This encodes CASISMSAGPYGYTF.

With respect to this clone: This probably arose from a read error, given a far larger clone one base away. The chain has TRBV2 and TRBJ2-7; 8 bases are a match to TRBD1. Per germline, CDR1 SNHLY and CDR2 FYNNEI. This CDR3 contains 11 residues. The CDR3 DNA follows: TGTGCCAGCGTACGGACAGGGCGCTGGGACTTC. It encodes CASVRTGRWDF.

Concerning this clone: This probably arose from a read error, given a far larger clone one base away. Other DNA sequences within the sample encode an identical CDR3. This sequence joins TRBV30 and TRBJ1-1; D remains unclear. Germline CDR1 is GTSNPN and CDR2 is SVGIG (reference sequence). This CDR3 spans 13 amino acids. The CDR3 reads CAWDWNMNTEAFF. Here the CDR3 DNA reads TGTGCCTGGGACTGGAACATGAACACTGAGGCTTTCTTT.

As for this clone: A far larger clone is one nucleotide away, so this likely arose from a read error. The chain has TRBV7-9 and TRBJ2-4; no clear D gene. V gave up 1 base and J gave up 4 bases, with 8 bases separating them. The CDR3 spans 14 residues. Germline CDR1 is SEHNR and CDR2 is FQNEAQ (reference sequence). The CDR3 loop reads CASSLGMAKNIQYF. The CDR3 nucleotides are TGTGCCAGCAGCTTAGGGATGGCAAAAAACATTCAGTACTTC.

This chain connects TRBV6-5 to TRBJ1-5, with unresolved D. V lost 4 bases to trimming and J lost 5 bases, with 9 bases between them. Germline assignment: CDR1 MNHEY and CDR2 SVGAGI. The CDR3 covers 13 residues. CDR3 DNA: TGTGCCAGCAGTTTGTATAGAGATCAGCCCCAGCATTTT. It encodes CASSLYRDQPQHF.

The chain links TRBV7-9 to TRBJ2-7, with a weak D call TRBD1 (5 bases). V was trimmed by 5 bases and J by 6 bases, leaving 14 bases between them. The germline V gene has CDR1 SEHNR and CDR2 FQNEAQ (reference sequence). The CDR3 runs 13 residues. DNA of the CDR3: TGTGCCAGCAGCCCGCCCAGGGTAAGCGAGCAGTACTTC. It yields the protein CASSPPRVSEQYF.

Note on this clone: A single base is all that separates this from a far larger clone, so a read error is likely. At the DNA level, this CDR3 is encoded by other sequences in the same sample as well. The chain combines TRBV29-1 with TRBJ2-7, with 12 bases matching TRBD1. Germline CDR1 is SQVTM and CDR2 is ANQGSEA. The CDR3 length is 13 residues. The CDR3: CSATGQGAHEQYF. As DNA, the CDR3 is TGCAGCGCCACGGGACAGGGGGCTCACGAGCAGTACTTT.

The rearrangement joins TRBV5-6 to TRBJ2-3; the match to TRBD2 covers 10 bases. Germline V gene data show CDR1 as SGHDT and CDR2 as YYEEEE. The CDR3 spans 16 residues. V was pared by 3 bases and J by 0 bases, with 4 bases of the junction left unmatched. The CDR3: CASSSTSGRSTDTQYF. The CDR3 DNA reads TGTGCCAGCAGCTCGACTAGCGGGCGTAGCACAGATACGCAGTATTTT. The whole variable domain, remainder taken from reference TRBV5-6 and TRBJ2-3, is DAGVTQSPTHLIKTRGQQVTLRCSPKSGHDTVSWYQQALGQGPQFIFQYYEEEERQRGNFPDRFSGHQFPNYSSELNVNALLLGDSALYLCASSSTSGRSTDTQYFGPGTRLTVL.

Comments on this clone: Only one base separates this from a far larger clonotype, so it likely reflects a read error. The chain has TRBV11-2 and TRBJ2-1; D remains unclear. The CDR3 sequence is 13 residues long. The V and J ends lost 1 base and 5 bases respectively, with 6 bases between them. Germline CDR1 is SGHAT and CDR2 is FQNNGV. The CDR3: CASSLGADNEQFF. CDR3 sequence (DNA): TGTGCCAGCAGCTTAGGGGCGGACAATGAGCAGTTCTTC.

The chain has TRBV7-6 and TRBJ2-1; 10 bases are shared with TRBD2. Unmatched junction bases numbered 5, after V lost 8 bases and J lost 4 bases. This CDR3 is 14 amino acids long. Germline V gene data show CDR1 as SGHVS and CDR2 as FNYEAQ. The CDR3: CASGSSGRYNEQFF. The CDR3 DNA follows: TGTGCCAGCGGTAGTAGCGGGAGGTACAATGAGCAGTTCTTC.

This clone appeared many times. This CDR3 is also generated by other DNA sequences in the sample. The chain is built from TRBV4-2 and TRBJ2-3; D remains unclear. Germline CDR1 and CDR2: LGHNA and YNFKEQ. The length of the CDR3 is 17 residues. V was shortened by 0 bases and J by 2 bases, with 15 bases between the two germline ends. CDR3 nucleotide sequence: TGTGCCAGCAGCCAAGATCGGTCCATCGAACCCACAGATACGCAGTATTTT. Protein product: CASSQDRSIEPTDTQYF.

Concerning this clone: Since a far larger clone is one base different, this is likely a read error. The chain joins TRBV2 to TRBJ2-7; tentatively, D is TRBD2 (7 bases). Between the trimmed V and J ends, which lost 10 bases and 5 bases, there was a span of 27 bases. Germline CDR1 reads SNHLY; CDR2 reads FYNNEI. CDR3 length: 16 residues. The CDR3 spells CATHGGLAVRVHEQYF. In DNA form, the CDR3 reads TGTGCCACCCACGGGGGCCTAGCGGTAAGGGTCCACGAGCAGTACTTC.

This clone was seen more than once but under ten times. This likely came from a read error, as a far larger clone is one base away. This CDR3 reads CASSLLRQGSDLNAFF. The DNA of the CDR3 is TGTGCCAGCAGCCTACTCAGACAGGGGAGCGACCTGAATGCTTTCTTT. The chain couples TRBV11-1 to TRBJ1-1; TRBD1 aligns across 8 bases. J gave up 11 bases and V 5 bases, and 19 bases lay outside the gene matches. The CDR3 consists of 16 residues. CDR1 is SGHAT, CDR2 FQDESV, per germline (reference sequence).

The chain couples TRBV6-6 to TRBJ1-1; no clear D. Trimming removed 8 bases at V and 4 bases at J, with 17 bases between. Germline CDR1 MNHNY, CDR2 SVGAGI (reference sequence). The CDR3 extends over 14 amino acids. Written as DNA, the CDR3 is TGTGCCAGCTCCCGAACGGTGGACGGCACTGAAGCTTTCTTT. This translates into CASSRTVDGTEAFF.

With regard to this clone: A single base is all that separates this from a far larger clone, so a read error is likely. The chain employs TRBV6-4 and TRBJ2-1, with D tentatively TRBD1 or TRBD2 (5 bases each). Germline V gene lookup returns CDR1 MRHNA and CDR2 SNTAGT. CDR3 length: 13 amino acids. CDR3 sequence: CASGDGANNEQFF. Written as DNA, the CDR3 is TGTGCCAGCGGTGACGGGGCAAACAATGAGCAGTTCTTC.

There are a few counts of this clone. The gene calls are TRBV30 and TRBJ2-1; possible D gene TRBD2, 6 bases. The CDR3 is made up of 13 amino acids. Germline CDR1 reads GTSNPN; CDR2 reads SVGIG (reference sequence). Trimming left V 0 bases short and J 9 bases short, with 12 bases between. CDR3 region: CAWSVGGIGEQFF. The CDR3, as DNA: TGTGCCTGGAGTGTTGGAGGGATCGGTGAGCAGTTCTTC.

CDR3 region: CASSEGATSGTYEQYF. As DNA, the CDR3 is TGTGCCAGCAGTGAAGGGGCCACTAGCGGAACCTACGAGCAGTACTTC. The chain has TRBV6-1 and TRBJ2-7, with 8 bases matching TRBD2. V dropped 1 base and J dropped 2; count of bases not matched to a gene: 7. The V gene's germline CDR1 is MNHNS and CDR2 SASEGT. The CDR3 spans 16 residues.

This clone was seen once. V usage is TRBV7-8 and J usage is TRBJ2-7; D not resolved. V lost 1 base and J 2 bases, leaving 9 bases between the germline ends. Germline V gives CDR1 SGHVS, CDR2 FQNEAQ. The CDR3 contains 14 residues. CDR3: CASSLGTGTYEQYF. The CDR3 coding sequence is TGTGCCAGCAGCTTAGGAACGGGCACCTACGAGCAGTACTTC.

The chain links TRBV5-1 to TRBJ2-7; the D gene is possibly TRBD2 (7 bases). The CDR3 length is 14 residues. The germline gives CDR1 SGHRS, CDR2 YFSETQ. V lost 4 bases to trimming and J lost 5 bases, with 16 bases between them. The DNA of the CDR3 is TGCGCCAGCAGCAGCCAGGGGACTAAAGACGAGCAGTACTTC. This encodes CASSSQGTKDEQYF.

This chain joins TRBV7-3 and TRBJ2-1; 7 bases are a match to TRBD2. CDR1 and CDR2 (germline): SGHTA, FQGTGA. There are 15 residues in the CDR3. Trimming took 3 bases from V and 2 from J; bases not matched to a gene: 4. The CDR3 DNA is TGTGCCAGCAGCTTGTCAGCGGGGCCCTACAATGAGCAGTTCTTC. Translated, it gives CASSLSAGPYNEQFF.

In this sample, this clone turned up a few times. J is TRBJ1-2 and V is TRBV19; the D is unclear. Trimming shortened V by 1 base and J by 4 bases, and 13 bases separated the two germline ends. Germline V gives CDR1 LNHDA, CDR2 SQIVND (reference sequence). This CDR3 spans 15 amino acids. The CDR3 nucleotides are TGTGCCAGTAGTATAGTGGCTAGACAAGGCTATGGCTACACCTTC. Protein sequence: CASSIVARQGYGYTF.

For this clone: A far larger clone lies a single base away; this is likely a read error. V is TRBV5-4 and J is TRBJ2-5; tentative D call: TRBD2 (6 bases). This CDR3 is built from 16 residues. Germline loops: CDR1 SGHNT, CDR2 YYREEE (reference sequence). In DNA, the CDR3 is TGTACCAGCAGCTTGGACGGCGGGATGGGGCAAGAGACCCAGTACTTC. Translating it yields CTSSLDGGMGQETQYF.

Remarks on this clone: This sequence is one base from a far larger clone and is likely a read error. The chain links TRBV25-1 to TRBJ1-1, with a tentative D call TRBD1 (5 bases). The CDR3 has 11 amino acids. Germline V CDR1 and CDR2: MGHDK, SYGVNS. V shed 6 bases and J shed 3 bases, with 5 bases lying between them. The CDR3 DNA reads TGTGCCAGCAGGGGGGACACTGAAGCTTTCTTT. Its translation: CASRGDTEAFF.

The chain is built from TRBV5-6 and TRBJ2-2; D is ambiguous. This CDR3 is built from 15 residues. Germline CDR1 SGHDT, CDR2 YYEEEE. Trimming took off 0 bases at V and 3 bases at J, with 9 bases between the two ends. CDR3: CASSLVGPYTGELFF. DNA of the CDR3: TGTGCCAGCAGCTTGGTGGGCCCGTACACCGGGGAGCTGTTTTTT.

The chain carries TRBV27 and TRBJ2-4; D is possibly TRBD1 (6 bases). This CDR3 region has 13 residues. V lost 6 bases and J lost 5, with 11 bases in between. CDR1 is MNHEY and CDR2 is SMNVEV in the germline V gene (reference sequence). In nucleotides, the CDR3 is TGTGCCAGCAGAGCCCGACAGGAAAACATTCAGTACTTC. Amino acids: CASRARQENIQYF.

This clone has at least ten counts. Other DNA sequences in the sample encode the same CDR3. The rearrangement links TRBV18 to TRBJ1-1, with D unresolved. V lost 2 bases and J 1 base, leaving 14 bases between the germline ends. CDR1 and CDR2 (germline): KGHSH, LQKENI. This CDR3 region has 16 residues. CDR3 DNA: TGTGCCAGCTCACCAGGGGTGACCTGGCGGAACACTGAAGCTTTCTTT. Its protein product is CASSPGVTWRNTEAFF.